This T cell receptor (beta chain) was documented in a study of Ad26.COV2.S vaccination and SARS-CoV-2 variants. Treatment of the sample: some 19 received Ad26.COV2.S at low or high dose, single or two shots; about 5 received placebo; per-sample allocation not given. Day 63 following the first vaccine or placebo injection was when the samples were taken. The method was immunoSEQ multiplex PCR; TCRdb's version includes in-frame clones alone and lacks a portion of them. Seen here are some 390,000 clones, approximately 91% observed once, and the top ten hold under 2%. This TCR derives from a person aged 18-60 years who received the Ad26.COV2.S COVID-19 vaccine or a placebo. This specimen was peripheral blood, taken in a trial of Ad26.COV2.S vaccine versus placebo.

CDR3 loop: CASSLPSVRYNEQFF. The CDR3 nucleotides are TGTGCCAGTAGTTTGCCTAGCGTAAGGTACAATGAGCAGTTCTTC. The chain carries TRBV19 and TRBJ2-1, with D possibly being TRBD2 (6 bases). The CDR3 covers 15 residues. Trimming removed 5 bases at V and 4 bases at J, with 15 bases between. Germline assignment: CDR1 LNHDA and CDR2 SQIVND (reference sequence).